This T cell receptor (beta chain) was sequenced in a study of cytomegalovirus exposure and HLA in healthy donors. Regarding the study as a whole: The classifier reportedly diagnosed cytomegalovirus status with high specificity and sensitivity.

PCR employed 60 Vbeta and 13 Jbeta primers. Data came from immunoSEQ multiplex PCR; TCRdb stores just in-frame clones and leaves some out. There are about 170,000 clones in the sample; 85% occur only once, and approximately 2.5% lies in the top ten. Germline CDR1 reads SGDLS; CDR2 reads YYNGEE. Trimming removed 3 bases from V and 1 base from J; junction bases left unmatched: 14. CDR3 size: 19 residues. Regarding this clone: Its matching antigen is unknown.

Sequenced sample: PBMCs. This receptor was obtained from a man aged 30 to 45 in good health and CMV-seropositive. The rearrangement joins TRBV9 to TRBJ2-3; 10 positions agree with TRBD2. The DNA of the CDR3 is TGTGCCAGCAGCGCCTCAAACGTGCTAGCGGGAGTTGGCACAGATACGCAGTATTTT. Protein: CASSASNVLAGVGTDTQYF.